This is a list of T cell receptor beta chains from one sample in a study of neurological immune-mediated disorders. TCRdb itself ran the 5' RACE reads through MiXCR, one entry per CDR3 protein. The table shows 45,000 to 55,000 distinct CDR3 sequences, with roughly 3.8% occurring only once. Sequenced input: PBMCs. Receptors were obtained from a man in his 60s with multiple sclerosis. The CDR3 runs from the conserved cysteine through the conserved F or W. The D gene is left open where the match is weak. Clone size is shown for a subset of rows, as once, few, many or a class of expanded clone.

TRBJ1-1 many TRBV4-2 . TGTGCCAGCAGCCAAAACAGGGATGAAGCTTTCTTT CASSQNRDEAFF
TRBJ2-5 many TRBV5-1 TRBD1 TGCGCCAGCAGCCGGCTACAGGGGGCCCAAGAGACCCAGTACTTC CASSRLQGAQETQYF
TRBJ2-2 many TRBV6-6 TRBD1 TGTGCCAGCCAAACAGGGGGCACCGGGGAGCTGTTTTTT CASQTGGTGELFF
TRBJ1-5 many TRBV11-2 . TGTGCCAGCTCCTACTCCGTGAATAGCAATCAGCCCCAGCATTTT CASSYSVNSNQPQHF
TRBJ1-1 many TRBV20-1 . TGCAGTGCTCTTCGGGGCCAGCACACTGAAGCTTTCTTT CSALRGQHTEAFF
TRBJ2-1 many TRBV5-8 TRBD2 TGTGCCAGCAGCTTTCTAGCGGGAGTAGACAATGAGCAGTTCTTC CASSFLAGVDNEQFF
TRBJ1-5 many TRBV6-1 TRBD1 TGTGCCAGCAGCTACAGGGGAGGACCCCAGCATTTT CASSYRGGPQHF
TRBJ2-5 many TRBV2 TRBD2 TGTGCCAGCAGTCGGTCTAGCGGGGGGGCCGTGGAGACCCAGTACTTC CASSRSSGGAVETQYF
TRBJ2-7 many TRBV7-8 . TGTGCCAGCAGCTTAGGAAGAGAACTCGAGCAGTACTTC CASSLGRELEQYF
TRBJ1-3 many TRBV7-9 . TGTGCCAGCAGCACGAGGACAGATGGAAACACCATATATTTT CASSTRTDGNTIYF
TRBJ1-1 many TRBV14 . TGTGCCAGCAGCCCACTTGCAGGGATAGGGTGGGGCACTGAAGCTTTCTTT CASSPLAGIGWGTEAFF
TRBJ2-2 many TRBV7-9 TRBD1 TGTGCCAGCAGCCACCCCCAGACAGGGCACACCGGGGAGCTGTTTTTT CASSHPQTGHTGELFF
TRBJ2-7 many TRBV11-2 TRBD2 TGTGCCAGCAGCTTAGAAGCCCTAGCGGGGACCTACGAGCAGTACTTC CASSLEALAGTYEQYF
TRBJ1-1 many TRBV20-1 TRBD1 TGCAGTGCTAGCACCGGGACAGGGGGTACTGAAGCTTTCTTT CSASTGTGGTEAFF
TRBJ1-2 many TRBV5-1 TRBD1 TGCGCCAGCAGCTTGGACGGACAGGGACACTATGGCTACACCTTC CASSLDGQGHYGYTF
TRBJ2-5 many TRBV20-1 . TGCAGTCCGAGCCCGACAGAGGCCCAAGAGACCCAGTACTTC CSPSPTEAQETQYF
TRBJ2-3 many TRBV20-1 . TGCAGTGCTAGAGATCAAAGGGCAGGGGATTGGCTCACAGATACGCAGTATTTT CSARDQRAGDWLTDTQYF
TRBJ1-2 many TRBV5-1 . TGCGCCAGCAGCTCGACAGTGGATGGCTACACCTTC CASSSTVDGYTF
TRBJ1-1 many TRBV7-3 . TGTGCCAGCAGCCCCAGAGGGGGTAGGTACACTGAAGCTTTCTTT CASSPRGGRYTEAFF
TRBJ2-2 many TRBV5-1 TRBD1 TGCGCCAGCAGCGCCGGACAGGATGCCGGGGAGCTGTTTTTT CASSAGQDAGELFF
TRBJ2-3 few TRBV5-1 . TGCGCCAGCAGCATCCCTTCTAGCACAGATACGCAGTATTTT CASSIPSSTDTQYF
TRBJ2-3 many TRBV5-1 . TGCGCCAGCAGCTTGGACGTTTTGGATACGCAGTATTTT CASSLDVLDTQYF
TRBJ2-3 many TRBV15 TRBD2 TGTGCCACCAGCAGGGCTGGCGGGGGGGGGGCAGATACGCAGTATTTT CATSRAGGGGADTQYF
TRBJ2-7 many TRBV5-1 . TGCGCCAGCAGGTCCGGGGCCTACGAGCAGTACTTC CASRSGAYEQYF
TRBJ1-2 many TRBV7-2 . TGTGCCAGCAGTCCAACAGCTAGTAGCTACACCTTC CASSPTASSYTF
TRBJ2-3 once TRBV20-1 TRBD1 TGCAGTGCTAGAGACGGCTTGGGGGCCAGGGGGTCAGATACGCAGTATTTT CSARDGLGARGSDTQYF
TRBJ2-5 many TRBV6-5 TRBD2 TGTGCCAGCAGTACGCCGGGACTAGCGGGGGGCACAGTGGAGACCCAGTACTTC CASSTPGLAGGTVETQYF
TRBJ2-2 medium-sized TRBV12-3/TRBV12-4 . TGTGCCAGCAGTTTTGCCTCACCCACCGGGGAGCTGTTTTTT CASSFASPTGELFF
TRBJ1-2 . TRBV6-1 TRBD1 TGTGCCAATACCGACAGGGGGTATGGCTACACCTTC CANTDRGYGYTF
TRBJ2-4 medium-sized TRBV6-5 . TGTGCCAGCAGTTACTCCAGAGGAGGGAACATTCAGTACTTC CASSYSRGGNIQYF
TRBJ1-1 many TRBV6-5 . TGTGCCAGCAGCTACCCCACTGGGACTGAAGCTTTCTTT CASSYPTGTEAFF
TRBJ1-2 many TRBV11-2 TRBD1 TGTGCCAGCAGCTTTAACTCGGACAGGGGTGGCTACACCTTC CASSFNSDRGGYTF
TRBJ2-7 few TRBV29-1 TRBD2 TGCAGCGTTGTTACCTCAAGCGGGAGACGCCGCTACGAGCAGTACTTC CSVVTSSGRRRYEQYF
TRBJ2-7 many TRBV5-1 . TGCGCCAGCAGCTTAGGGGGGGAACCCCACGAGCAGTACTTC CASSLGGEPHEQYF
TRBJ2-6 many TRBV29-1 . TGCAGCGCTCTGGGAGACAGGTCTGGGGCCAACGTCCTGACTTTC CSALGDRSGANVLTF
TRBJ2-7 many TRBV20-1 . TGCAGTGCTACCTACGAGCAGTACTTC CSATYEQYF
TRBJ2-3 many TRBV2 . TGTGCCAGCAGTGACAGGGGGGTCACAGATACGCAGTATTTT CASSDRGVTDTQYF
TRBJ2-7 many TRBV19 . TGTGCCAGCGGGAACTCCTACGAGCAGTACTTC CASGNSYEQYF
TRBJ1-1 many TRBV20-1 . TGCAGTGCTAAAGACCCAGGCCCACTATTGGAAGCTTTCTTT CSAKDPGPLLEAFF
TRBJ2-7 few TRBV29-1 TRBD2 TGCAGCGTCGCCACTAGCGTGTACGAGCAGTACTTC CSVATSVYEQYF
TRBJ1-1 many TRBV3-1 . TGTGCCAGCAGCCAGGGTTTAGGGTTGGCGGTAGACACTGAAGCTTTCTTT CASSQGLGLAVDTEAFF
TRBJ2-1 . TRBV24-1 TRBD1 TGTGCCACCAGTGACGCCGGACAGGGAAGGTACAATGAGCAGTTCTTC CATSDAGQGRYNEQFF
TRBJ2-7 many TRBV24-1 . TGTGCCACCAGTGGGCAGGGTTACGAGCAGTACTTC CATSGQGYEQYF
TRBJ2-3 many TRBV24-1 . TGTGCCACCAGTGAAGCGCCTGCAGATACGCAGTATTTT CATSEAPADTQYF
TRBJ2-3 many TRBV5-1 TRBD2 TGCGCCAGCAGCGTGACTAGCGGGACCACAGATACGCAGTATTTT CASSVTSGTTDTQYF
TRBJ1-1 many TRBV5-1 . TGCGCCAGCAGCCCGAGGGGAATGTCGGACACTGAAGCTTTCTTT CASSPRGMSDTEAFF